These 2 T cell receptor beta chains originate from one sample sequenced in a study of T cells in women clearing cervical HPV infection (dated by TCRdb to 2016 to 2018). The library relied on the immunoSEQ multiplex PCR assay. The immuneACCESS repertoire file appears here via TCRdb, limited to in-frame rearrangements. These files lack a portion of the clones; in checked studies, under half of the deficit traces to unresolved V genes, and the cause of the others is not known. The table of this sample itemizes some 41,000 clones. The ten largest clones represent 6.5% to 8.5% of the sample. Sequenced: blood buffy coat. The receptors were gathered from a woman aged 18 to 75 with a cervical HPV16 infection that either progressed to CIN3+ or cleared (not recorded which).

Note on this clone: The read ends 3 residues before the CDR3 terminus; that terminus is restored from the germline J gene. The chain uses TRBV6-1 and TRBJ1-1; no reliable D call. V shed 2 bases and J shed 3 bases, with 10 bases lying between them. Germline CDR1 is MNHNS and CDR2 is SASEGT. The CDR3 totals 14 residues. CDR3: CASSEFGVDTEAFF. The sequenced part of the CDR3 DNA is TGTGCCAGCAGTGAATTCGGGGTAGACACTGAA.

With respect to this clone: The read gets to within 3 residues of the CDR3 end, and the germline J gene fills in the rest. The chain is built from TRBV14 and TRBJ2-2; no clear D. The germline V gene encodes CDR1 SGHDN and CDR2 FVKESK. V was pared by 3 bases and J by 4 bases, with 6 bases between. The CDR3 runs 13 residues. CDR3 protein: CASSHQSTGELFF. The CDR3 DNA, read in part, is TGTGCCAGCAGCCATCAGTCCACCGGGGAG.